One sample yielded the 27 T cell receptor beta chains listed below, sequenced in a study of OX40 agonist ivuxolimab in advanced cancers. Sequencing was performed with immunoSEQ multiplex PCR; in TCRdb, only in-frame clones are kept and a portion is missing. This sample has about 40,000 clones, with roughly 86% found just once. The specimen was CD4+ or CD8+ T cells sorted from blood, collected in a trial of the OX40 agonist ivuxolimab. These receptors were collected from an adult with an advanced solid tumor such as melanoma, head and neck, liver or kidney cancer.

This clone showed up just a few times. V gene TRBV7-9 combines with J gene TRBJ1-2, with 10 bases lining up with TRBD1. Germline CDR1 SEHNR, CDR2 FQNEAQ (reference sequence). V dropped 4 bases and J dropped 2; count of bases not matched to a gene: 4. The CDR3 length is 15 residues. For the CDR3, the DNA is TGTGCCAGCAGCTCCCGACAGGGGGCCAACTATGGCTACACCTTC. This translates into CASSSRQGANYGYTF.

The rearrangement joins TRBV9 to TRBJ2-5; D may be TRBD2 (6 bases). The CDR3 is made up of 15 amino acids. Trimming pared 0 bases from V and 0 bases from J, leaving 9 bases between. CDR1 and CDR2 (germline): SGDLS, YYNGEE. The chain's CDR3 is CASSVGRGYQETQYF. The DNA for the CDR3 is TGTGCCAGCAGCGTAGGTCGGGGGTACCAAGAGACCCAGTACTTC.

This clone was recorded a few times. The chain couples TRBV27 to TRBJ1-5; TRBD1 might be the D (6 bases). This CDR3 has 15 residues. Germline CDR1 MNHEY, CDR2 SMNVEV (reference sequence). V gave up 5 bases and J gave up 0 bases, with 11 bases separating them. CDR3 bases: TGTGCCAGCAGTCAGGGGATAGATAGCAATCAGCCCCAGCATTTT. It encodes CASSQGIDSNQPQHF.

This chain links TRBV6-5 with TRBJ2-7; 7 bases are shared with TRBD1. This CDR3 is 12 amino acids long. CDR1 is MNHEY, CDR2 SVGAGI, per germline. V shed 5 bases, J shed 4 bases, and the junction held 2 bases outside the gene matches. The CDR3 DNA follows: TGTGCCAGCAGTCCAGGGGGTTACGAGCAGTACTTC. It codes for CASSPGGYEQYF.

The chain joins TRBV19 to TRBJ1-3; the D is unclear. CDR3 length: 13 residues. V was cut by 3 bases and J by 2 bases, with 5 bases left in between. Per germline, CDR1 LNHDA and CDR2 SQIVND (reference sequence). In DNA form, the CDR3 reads TGTGCCAGTAGTATGGCCGCTGGAAACACCATATATTTT. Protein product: CASSMAAGNTIYF.

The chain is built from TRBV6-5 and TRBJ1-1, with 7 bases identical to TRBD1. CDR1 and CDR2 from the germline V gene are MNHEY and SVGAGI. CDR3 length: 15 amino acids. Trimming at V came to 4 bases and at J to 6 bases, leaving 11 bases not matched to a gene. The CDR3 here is CASSSAQGLVPEAFF. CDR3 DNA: TGTGCCAGCAGTTCCGCACAGGGGCTGGTCCCTGAAGCTTTCTTT.

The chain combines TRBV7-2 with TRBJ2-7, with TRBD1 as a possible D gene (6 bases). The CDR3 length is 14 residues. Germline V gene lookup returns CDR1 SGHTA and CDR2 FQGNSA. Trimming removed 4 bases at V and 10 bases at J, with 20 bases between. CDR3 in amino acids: CASSSQGQGLPQYV. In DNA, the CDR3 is TGTGCCAGCAGCTCACAGGGCCAGGGGTTACCACAGTACGTC.

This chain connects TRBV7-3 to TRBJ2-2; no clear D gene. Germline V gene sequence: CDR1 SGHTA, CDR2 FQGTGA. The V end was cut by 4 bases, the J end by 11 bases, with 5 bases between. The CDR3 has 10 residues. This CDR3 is CASSYYELFF. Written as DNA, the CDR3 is TGTGCCAGCAGCTATTACGAGCTGTTTTTT.

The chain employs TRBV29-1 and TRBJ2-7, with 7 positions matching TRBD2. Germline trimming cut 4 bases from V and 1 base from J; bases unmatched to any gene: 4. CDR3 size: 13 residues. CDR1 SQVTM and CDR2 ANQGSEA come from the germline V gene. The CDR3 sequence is CSVAGGGSYEQYF. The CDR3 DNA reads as TGCAGCGTTGCAGGCGGGGGATCCTACGAGCAGTACTTC.

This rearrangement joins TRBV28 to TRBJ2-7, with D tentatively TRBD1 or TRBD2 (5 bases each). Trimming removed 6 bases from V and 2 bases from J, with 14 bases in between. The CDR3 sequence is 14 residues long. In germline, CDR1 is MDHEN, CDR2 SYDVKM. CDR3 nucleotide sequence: TGTGCCAGCAGCCCGGGACGAGTAGCCTACGAGCAGTACTTC. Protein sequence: CASSPGRVAYEQYF.

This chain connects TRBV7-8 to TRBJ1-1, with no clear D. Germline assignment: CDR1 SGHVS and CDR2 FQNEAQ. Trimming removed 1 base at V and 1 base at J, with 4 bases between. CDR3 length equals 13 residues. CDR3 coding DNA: TGTGCCAGCAGCTTAGGGACGAACACTGAAGCTTTCTTT. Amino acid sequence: CASSLGTNTEAFF. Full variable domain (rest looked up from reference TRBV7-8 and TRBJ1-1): GAGVSQSPRYKVAKRGQDVALRCDPISGHVSLFWYQQALGQGPEFLTYFQNEAQLDKSGLPSDRFFAERPEGSVSTLKIQRTQQEDSAVYLCASSLGTNTEAFFGQGTRLTVV.

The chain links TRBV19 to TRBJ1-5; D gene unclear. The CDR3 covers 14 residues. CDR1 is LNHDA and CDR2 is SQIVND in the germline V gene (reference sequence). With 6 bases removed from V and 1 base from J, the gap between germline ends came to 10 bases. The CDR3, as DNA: TGTGCCAGTAGGAGGGTTGCAAGCAATCAGCCCCAGCATTTT. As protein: CASRRVASNQPQHF. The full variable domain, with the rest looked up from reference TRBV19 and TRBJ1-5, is DGGITQSPKYLFRKEGQNVTLSCEQNLNHDAMYWYRQDPGQGLRLIYYSQIVNDFQKGDIAEGYSVSREKKESFPLTVTSAQKNPTAFYLCASRRVASNQPQHFGDGTRLSIL.

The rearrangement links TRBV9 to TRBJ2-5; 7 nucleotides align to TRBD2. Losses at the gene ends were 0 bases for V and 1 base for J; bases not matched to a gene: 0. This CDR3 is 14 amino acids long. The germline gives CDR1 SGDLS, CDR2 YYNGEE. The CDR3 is CASSVGTSQETQYF. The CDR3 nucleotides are TGTGCCAGCAGCGTAGGGACTAGCCAAGAGACCCAGTACTTC. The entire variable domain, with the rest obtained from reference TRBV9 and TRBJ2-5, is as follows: DSGVTQTPKHLITATGQRVTLRCSPRSGDLSVYWYQQSLDQGLQFLIQYYNGEERAKGNILERFSAQQFPDLHSELNLSSLELGDSALYFCASSVGTSQETQYFGPGTRLLVL.

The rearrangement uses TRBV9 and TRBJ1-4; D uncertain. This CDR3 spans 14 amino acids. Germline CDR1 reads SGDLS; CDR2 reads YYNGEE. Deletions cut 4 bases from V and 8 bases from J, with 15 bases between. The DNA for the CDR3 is TGTGCCAGCAGCCCTGGAAGATTCGGGGAAAAACTGTTTTTT. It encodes CASSPGRFGEKLFF.

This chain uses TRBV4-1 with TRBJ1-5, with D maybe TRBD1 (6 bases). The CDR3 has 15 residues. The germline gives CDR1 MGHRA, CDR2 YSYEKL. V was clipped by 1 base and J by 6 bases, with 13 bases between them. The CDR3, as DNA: TGCGCCAGCAGCCAAGTACAGGGTTCAGGTCAGCCCCAGCATTTT. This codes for CASSQVQGSGQPQHF.

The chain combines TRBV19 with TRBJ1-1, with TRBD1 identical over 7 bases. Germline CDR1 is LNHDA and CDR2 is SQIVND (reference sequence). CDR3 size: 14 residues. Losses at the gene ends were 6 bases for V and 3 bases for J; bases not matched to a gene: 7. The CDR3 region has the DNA TGTGCCAGTAGGGTACAGGGGCTAGACACTGAAGCTTTCTTT. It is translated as CASRVQGLDTEAFF.

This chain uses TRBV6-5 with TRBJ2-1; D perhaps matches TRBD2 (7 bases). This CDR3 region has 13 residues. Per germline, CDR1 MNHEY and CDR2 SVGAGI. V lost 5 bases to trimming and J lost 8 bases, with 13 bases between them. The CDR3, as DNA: TGTGCCAGCAGTAGAGGGGGGGCGGATGAGCAGTTCTTC. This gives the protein CASSRGGADEQFF.

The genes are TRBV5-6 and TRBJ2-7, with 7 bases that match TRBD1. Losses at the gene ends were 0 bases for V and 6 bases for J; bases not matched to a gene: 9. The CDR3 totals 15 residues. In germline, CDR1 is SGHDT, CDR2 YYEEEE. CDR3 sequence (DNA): TGTGCCAGCAGCTTGGAGCCGACAGGGAAATCCGAGCAGTACTTC. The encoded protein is CASSLEPTGKSEQYF.

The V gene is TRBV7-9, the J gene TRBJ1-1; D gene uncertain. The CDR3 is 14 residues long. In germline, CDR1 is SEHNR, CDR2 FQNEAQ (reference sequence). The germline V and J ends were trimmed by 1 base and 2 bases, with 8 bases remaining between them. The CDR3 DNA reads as TGTGCCAGCAGCTTAGTAGAGGGCAACACTGAAGCTTTCTTT. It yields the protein CASSLVEGNTEAFF.

The CDR3 nucleotides are TGTGCCAGCAGCCCGACGGACTTACCTAATGAGCAGTTCTTC. This codes for CASSPTDLPNEQFF. This sequence joins TRBV7-7 and TRBJ2-1, with D perhaps TRBD2 (5 bases). The CDR3 is 14 amino acids. The germline gives CDR1 SSHAT, CDR2 FNYEAQ (reference sequence). Trimming removed 5 bases at V and 7 bases at J, with 15 bases between.

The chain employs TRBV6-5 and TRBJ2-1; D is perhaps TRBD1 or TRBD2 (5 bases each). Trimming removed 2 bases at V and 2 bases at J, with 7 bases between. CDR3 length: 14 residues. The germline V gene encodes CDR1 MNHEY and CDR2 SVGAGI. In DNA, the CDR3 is TGTGCCAGCAGTTACGGGGGTCCCTACAATGAGCAGTTCTTC. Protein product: CASSYGGPYNEQFF.

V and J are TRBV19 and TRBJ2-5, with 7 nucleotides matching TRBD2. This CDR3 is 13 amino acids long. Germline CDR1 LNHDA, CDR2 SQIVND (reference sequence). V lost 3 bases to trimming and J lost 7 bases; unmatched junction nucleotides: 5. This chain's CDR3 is CASSILPGGTQYF. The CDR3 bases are TGTGCCAGTAGTATTCTCCCGGGAGGGACCCAGTACTTC. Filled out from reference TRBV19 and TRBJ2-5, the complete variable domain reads DGGITQSPKYLFRKEGQNVTLSCEQNLNHDAMYWYRQDPGQGLRLIYYSQIVNDFQKGDIAEGYSVSREKKESFPLTVTSAQKNPTAFYLCASSILPGGTQYFGPGTRLLVL.

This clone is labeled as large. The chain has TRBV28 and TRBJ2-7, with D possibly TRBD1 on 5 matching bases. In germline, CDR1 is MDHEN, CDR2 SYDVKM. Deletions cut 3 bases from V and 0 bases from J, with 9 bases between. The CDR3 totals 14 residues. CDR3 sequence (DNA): TGTGCCAGCAGTTTTGTGACAGTCTCCTACGAGCAGTACTTC. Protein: CASSFVTVSYEQYF.

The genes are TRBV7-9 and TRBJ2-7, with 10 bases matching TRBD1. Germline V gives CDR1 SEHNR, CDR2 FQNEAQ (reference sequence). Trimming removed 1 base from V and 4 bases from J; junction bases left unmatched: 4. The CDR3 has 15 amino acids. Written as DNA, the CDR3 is TGTGCCAGCAGCTTAGGGGACAGGGGTCTGTACGAGCAGTACTTC. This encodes CASSLGDRGLYEQYF.

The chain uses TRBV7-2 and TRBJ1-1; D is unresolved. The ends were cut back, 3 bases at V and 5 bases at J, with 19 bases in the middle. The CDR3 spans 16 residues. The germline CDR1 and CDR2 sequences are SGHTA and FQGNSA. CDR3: CASSLRLSPASTEAFF. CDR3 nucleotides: TGTGCCAGCAGCTTGAGGCTGAGCCCCGCGAGTACTGAAGCTTTCTTT. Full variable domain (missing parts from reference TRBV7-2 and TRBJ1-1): GAGVSQSPSNKVTEKGKDVELRCDPISGHTALYWYRQSLGQGLEFLIYFQGNSAPDKSGLPSDRFSAERTGGSVSTLTIQRTQQEDSAVYLCASSLRLSPASTEAFFGQGTRLTVV.

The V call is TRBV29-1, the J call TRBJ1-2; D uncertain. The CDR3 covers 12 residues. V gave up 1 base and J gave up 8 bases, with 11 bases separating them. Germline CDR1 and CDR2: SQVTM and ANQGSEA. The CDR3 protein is CSVEVGTGGYTF. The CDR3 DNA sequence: TGCAGCGTTGAAGTTGGAACGGGCGGCTACACCTTC.

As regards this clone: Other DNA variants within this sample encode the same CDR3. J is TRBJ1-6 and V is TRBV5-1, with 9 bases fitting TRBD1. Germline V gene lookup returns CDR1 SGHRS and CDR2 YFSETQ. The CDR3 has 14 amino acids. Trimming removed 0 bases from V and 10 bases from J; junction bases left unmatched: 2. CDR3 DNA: TGCGCCAGCAGCTTGGACAGGGGGCGATCACCCCTCCACTTT. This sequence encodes CASSLDRGRSPLHF.